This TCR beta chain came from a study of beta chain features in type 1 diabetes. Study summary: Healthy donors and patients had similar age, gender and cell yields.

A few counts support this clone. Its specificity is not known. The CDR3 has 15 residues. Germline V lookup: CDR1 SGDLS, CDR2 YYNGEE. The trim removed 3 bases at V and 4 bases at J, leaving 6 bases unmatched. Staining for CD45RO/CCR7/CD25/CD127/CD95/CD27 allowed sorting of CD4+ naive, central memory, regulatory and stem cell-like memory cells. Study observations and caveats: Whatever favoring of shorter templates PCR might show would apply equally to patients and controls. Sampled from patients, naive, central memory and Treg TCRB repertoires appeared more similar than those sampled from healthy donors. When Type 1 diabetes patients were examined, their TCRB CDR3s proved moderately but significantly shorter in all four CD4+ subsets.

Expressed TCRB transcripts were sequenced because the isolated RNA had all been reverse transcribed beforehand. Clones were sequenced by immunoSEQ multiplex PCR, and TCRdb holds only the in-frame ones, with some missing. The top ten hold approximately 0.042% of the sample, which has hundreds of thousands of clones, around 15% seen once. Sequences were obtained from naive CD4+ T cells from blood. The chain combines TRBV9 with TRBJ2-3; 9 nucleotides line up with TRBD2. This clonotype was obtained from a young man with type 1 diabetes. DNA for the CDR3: TGTGCCAGCAGCGATCTAGCGGGACGGGCAGATACGCAGTATTTT. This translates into CASSDLAGRADTQYF.